One sample yielded the 21 T cell receptor beta chains listed below, sequenced in a study of T cell changes during pregnancy in multiple sclerosis. Here immunoSEQ multiplex PCR was the method, and the copy in TCRdb shows in-frame clones only, minus some. The repertoire consists of roughly 26,000 clones, with 89% occurring once and the leading ten covering over 15%. This sample comprised CD8+ T cells from peripheral blood mononuclear cells, obtained in the second trimester of pregnancy. The receptor set was obtained from a female donor with multiple sclerosis, enrolled in a pregnancy study.

The genes are TRBV2 and TRBJ2-1, with D unresolved. Looked up from germline, CDR1 is SNHLY and CDR2 is FYNNEI. This CDR3 comprises 10 residues. V lost 8 bases to trimming and J lost 7 bases, with 6 bases between them. CDR3 bases: TGTGCCAGCTTGAGGAATGAGCAGTTCTTC. Its translation: CASLRNEQFF.

This clone has only a few counts. The chain combines TRBV28 with TRBJ2-7, with 11 bases that match TRBD1. Per the germline V gene, CDR1 is MDHEN and CDR2 is SYDVKM. The CDR3 totals 13 residues. V gave up 6 bases and J gave up 6 bases; unmatched junction bases: 4. The DNA of the CDR3 is TGTGCCAGCAGGGGGACAGGGGGGTTCGAGCAGTACTTC. As protein: CASRGTGGFEQYF. Variable domain in full (rest from reference TRBV28 and TRBJ2-7): DVKVTQSSRYLVKRTGEKVFLECVQDMDHENMFWYRQDPGLGLRLIYFSYDVKMKEKGDIPEGYSVSREKKERFSLILESASTNQTSMYLCASRGTGGFEQYFGPGTRLTVT.

This chain links TRBV27 with TRBJ1-2, with 9 bases lining up with TRBD1. CDR1 is MNHEY and CDR2 is SMNVEV in the germline V gene (reference sequence). CDR3 length: 16 amino acids. J lost 6 bases, V lost 3 bases, and 11 bases had no gene match. CDR3 coding DNA: TGTGCCAGCAGTTTGGCCGGGACAGGGAGCGTCGATGGCTACACCTTC. Encoded protein: CASSLAGTGSVDGYTF.

This chain uses TRBV5-1 with TRBJ2-5, with D uncertain. Trimming took 4 bases from V and 1 from J, leaving 11 bases between them. CDR3 length: 14 residues. Germline values: CDR1 SGHRS, CDR2 YFSETQ. The CDR3 DNA reads TGCGCCAGCAGCCCCCCGACGGGCCAAGAGACCCAGTACTTC. Translation gives CASSPPTGQETQYF.

The CDR3 loop reads CASSSTGLGEQYF. Here the CDR3 DNA reads TGTGCCAGCAGTTCGACAGGGCTGGGGGAGCAGTACTTC. The genes are TRBV28 and TRBJ2-7, with TRBD1 identical over 7 bases. The CDR3 spans 13 residues. V shed 4 bases and J 7 bases; nucleotides not matched to a gene: 7. The germline V gene encodes CDR1 MDHEN and CDR2 SYDVKM.

The rearrangement joins TRBV27 to TRBJ2-2; tentative D call: TRBD1 (5 bases). CDR1 and CDR2 (germline): MNHEY, SMNVEV (reference sequence). CDR3 length: 13 amino acids. Trimming left V 3 bases short and J 9 bases short, with 11 bases between. The CDR3 DNA reads as TGTGCCAGCAGTTTTTTTAAGGGGAGGGAGCTGTTTTTT. It encodes CASSFFKGRELFF.

V usage is TRBV7-9 and J usage is TRBJ2-1, with TRBD2 identical over 9 bases. The germline V gene encodes CDR1 SEHNR and CDR2 FQNEAQ (reference sequence). The V segment lost 5 bases and the J segment 0 bases; nucleotides outside the gene matches: 8. The CDR3 has 17 residues. As DNA, the CDR3 is TGTGCCAGCAGCCTGACTAGCGGAAGGAGCTCCTACAATGAGCAGTTCTTC. It codes for CASSLTSGRSSYNEQFF.

V usage is TRBV28 and J usage is TRBJ2-1; D gene ambiguous. V gave up 3 bases and J gave up 1 base, with 25 bases separating them. Looked up from germline, CDR1 is MDHEN and CDR2 is SYDVKM. CDR3 length: 20 amino acids. The CDR3 protein is CASSLSDFQRSSQSYNEQFF. The CDR3 coding sequence is TGTGCCAGCAGTTTGTCGGATTTCCAGCGTTCGAGCCAATCCTACAATGAGCAGTTCTTC.

The chain recombines TRBV9 with TRBJ1-2; D gene unclear. Germline loops: CDR1 SGDLS, CDR2 YYNGEE. This CDR3 comprises 14 residues. Trimming took off 4 bases at V and 0 bases at J, with 10 bases between the two ends. The CDR3 region is CASSPPTANYGYTF. Here the CDR3 DNA reads TGTGCCAGCAGCCCTCCCACAGCTAACTATGGCTACACCTTC.

This rearrangement joins TRBV21-1 to TRBJ2-5; TRBD2 is the table's D call and was not checked against the DNA. TRBV21-1 is annotated as a pseudogene. CDR3 size: 16 residues. The CDR3: CASSKGGGVFQETQYF. DNA for the CDR3: TGTGCCAGCAGCAAAGGCGGAGGGGTTTTCCAAGAGACCCAGTACTTC.

The CDR3 region is CASSFGTGELFF. CDR3 nucleotides: TGTGCCAGCAGTTTCGGCACCGGGGAGCTGTTTTTT. The rearrangement links TRBV27 to TRBJ2-2; D remains ambiguous. Germline lookup yields CDR1 MNHEY and CDR2 SMNVEV (reference sequence). The CDR3 sequence is 12 residues long. The V end was cut by 3 bases, the J end by 4 bases, with 3 bases between.

The V gene is TRBV13, the J gene TRBJ2-1; TRBD2 matches at 7 bases. The CDR3 is made up of 15 amino acids. The V gene's germline CDR1 is PRHDT and CDR2 FYEKMQ (reference sequence). The ends lost 5 bases at V and 5 bases at J; junction bases unmatched: 9. CDR3 in amino acids: CASSPRSGINNEQFF. In DNA, the CDR3 is TGTGCCAGCAGCCCGAGGAGCGGGATAAACAATGAGCAGTTCTTC. Full variable domain (rest looked up from reference TRBV13 and TRBJ2-1): AAGVIQSPRHLIKEKRETATLKCYPIPRHDTVYWYQQGPGQDPQFLISFYEKMQSDKGSIPDRFSAQQFSDYHSELNMSSLELGDSALYFCASSPRSGINNEQFFGPGTRLTVL.

The genes are TRBV5-4 and TRBJ2-1; D is ambiguous. Germline V lookup: CDR1 SGHNT, CDR2 YYREEE (reference sequence). The CDR3 runs 16 residues. V gave up 4 bases and J gave up 3 bases, with 17 bases separating them. DNA of the CDR3: TGTGCCAGCAGCCCCAGAGGCGGTGGTGACTACAATGAGCAGTTCTTC. It translates to CASSPRGGGDYNEQFF.

The chain uses TRBV4-2 and TRBJ2-7; a weak D match, TRBD2 (5 bases). Trimming took 2 bases from V and 2 from J, leaving 19 bases between them. The CDR3 has 17 residues. Germline lookup yields CDR1 LGHNA and CDR2 YNFKEQ. The chain's CDR3 is CASSQPPGRAVTYEQYF. The CDR3 DNA reads as TGTGCCAGCAGCCAACCCCCAGGCAGAGCGGTGACCTACGAGCAGTACTTC.

The chain combines TRBV6-1 with TRBJ1-2; D gene unclear. The CDR3 is 12 amino acids. Trimming took off 3 bases at V and 8 bases at J, with 10 bases between the two ends. Germline V gene sequence: CDR1 MNHNS, CDR2 SASEGT. The CDR3 loop reads CASSDSLRGYTF. The CDR3 DNA is TGTGCCAGCAGTGATAGTCTGCGCGGCTACACCTTC.

This chain uses TRBV4-3 with TRBJ2-3; D is possibly TRBD2 (6 bases). There are 15 residues in the CDR3. The germline CDR1 and CDR2 sequences are LGHNA and YSLEER. Trimming stripped 1 base from V and 3 bases from J, with 11 bases between. The CDR3 region is CASSQAGGSTDTQYF. CDR3 bases: TGCGCCAGCAGCCAAGCCGGGGGATCAACAGATACGCAGTATTTT.

As DNA, the CDR3 is TGTGCCAGCAGTGATGAGACAAACACTGAAGCTTTCTTT. It specifies CASSDETNTEAFF. The J gene is TRBJ1-1, the V gene TRBV2; unclear D gene. CDR1 and CDR2 from the germline V gene are SNHLY and FYNNEI. V was clipped by 3 bases and J by 2 bases, with 7 bases between them. The CDR3 spans 13 residues.

The sample holds one count of this clone. CDR3 sequence reads: CASSLGASGQETQYF. As DNA, the CDR3 is TGTGCCAGCAGTCTGGGAGCTAGCGGGCAAGAGACCCAGTACTTC. The V call is TRBV9, the J call TRBJ2-5, with TRBD2 matching 8 bases. The V gene end was trimmed by 5 bases and the J gene end by 2 bases; junction bases not matched to a gene: 8. Germline loops: CDR1 SGDLS, CDR2 YYNGEE. The CDR3 loop spans 15 amino acids.

DNA of the CDR3: TGTGCCAGCAGTGACAGGGGGCGGGACACCGGGGAGCTGTTTTTT. Translation gives CASSDRGRDTGELFF. The chain uses TRBV25-1 and TRBJ2-2; 8 nucleotides line up with TRBD1. The CDR3 has 15 amino acids. The V segment lost 3 bases and the J segment 3 bases; nucleotides outside the gene matches: 3. Germline assignment: CDR1 MGHDK and CDR2 SYGVNS.

The chain links TRBV5-6 to TRBJ2-1, with TRBD1 matching 9 bases. CDR1 and CDR2 (germline): SGHDT, YYEEEE. The CDR3 length is 18 residues. Unmatched junction bases numbered 17, after V lost 3 bases and J lost 7 bases. The CDR3 DNA is TGTGCCAGCAGCTGGCCGGACAGGGGAGACTCAATATGGAATGAGCAGTTCTTC. Translating gives CASSWPDRGDSIWNEQFF.

The rearrangement links TRBV27 to TRBJ2-5, with TRBD2 identical over 7 bases. The CDR3 has 14 residues. J gave up 5 bases and V 2 bases, and 5 bases lay outside the gene matches. The germline CDR1 and CDR2 sequences are MNHEY and SMNVEV (reference sequence). CDR3: CASSLRLGGETQYF. The CDR3 DNA is TGTGCCAGCAGTTTAAGGCTCGGGGGGGAGACCCAGTACTTC.